Below, 20 T cell receptor beta chains from the same sample are listed, as sequenced in a study of cytomegalovirus exposure and HLA in healthy donors. Vbeta (60) and Jbeta (13) primers were used in the PCR. Libraries were prepared by immunoSEQ multiplex PCR; TCRdb keeps only in-frame clonotypes and omits some of them. This listing includes fewer than 150,000 clones. Material: PBMCs. The source of these receptors is a woman aged 60-75 years in good health and CMV-seronegative.

As DNA, the CDR3 is TGTGCCAGCAGCCAAGAACCTGGCAGGGTCTACGAGCAGTACTTC. Amino acid sequence: CASSQEPGRVYEQYF. The J gene is TRBJ2-7, the V gene TRBV4-2; tentative D call: TRBD1 (5 bases). Trimming shortened V by 0 bases and J by 3 bases, and 12 bases separated the two germline ends. This CDR3 is built from 15 residues. CDR1 and CDR2 (germline): LGHNA, YNFKEQ.

About this clone itself: Compared with germline, one end of the junction differs, possibly owing to a read error. The rearrangement joins TRBV11-2 to TRBJ2-7, with D possibly being TRBD2 (5 bases). Germline CDR1 reads SGHAT; CDR2 reads FQNNGV. This CDR3 is built from 17 residues. CDR3 DNA: TGTGCAAGCAGCTTACAATTTGGGCCCCGGGGCTCCTACGAGCAGTACTTC. Amino acid sequence: CASSLQFGPRGSYEQYF.

V usage is TRBV6-6 and J usage is TRBJ1-2; possibly TRBD1 for D (6 bases). Trimming stripped 2 bases from V and 6 bases from J, with 16 bases between. This CDR3 spans 15 amino acids. Germline CDR1 MNHNY, CDR2 SVGAGI (reference sequence). The CDR3 region is CASSYPTGDKDGYTF. Written as DNA, the CDR3 is TGTGCCAGCAGTTACCCGACAGGAGATAAAGATGGCTACACCTTC.

The chain uses TRBV5-4 and TRBJ1-4; 7 nucleotides match TRBD1. The CDR3 extends over 16 amino acids. The junction had 10 bases not matched to a gene; V was cut back by 4 bases and J by 4 bases. CDR1 and CDR2 (germline): SGHNT, YYREEE (reference sequence). The CDR3 DNA is TGTGCCAGCAGCACTGATCCGGGACAGATTAATGAAAAACTGTTTTTT. It yields the protein CASSTDPGQINEKLFF. The full variable domain, rest sourced from reference TRBV5-4 and TRBJ1-4, is ETGVTQSPTHLIKTRGQQVTLRCSSQSGHNTVSWYQQALGQGPQFIFQYYREEENGRGNFPPRFSGLQFPNYSSELNVNALELDDSALYLCASSTDPGQINEKLFFGSGTQLSVL.

With respect to this clone: The germline gene is not matched at one end of the junction; a read error may be the cause. V and J are TRBV7-9 and TRBJ2-2, with D possibly matching TRBD2 (6 bases). Germline V gene data show CDR1 as SEHNR and CDR2 as FQNEAQ (reference sequence). The CDR3 is 11 residues long. The CDR3 coding sequence is TGTGCCAGCAGCGCTGGAGGGGAACTGTTTTTT. It codes for CASSAGGELFF.

V is TRBV25-1 and J is TRBJ1-4; 7 nucleotides agree with TRBD1. After removal of 4 bases from V and 5 bases from J, the junction contained 4 bases not matched to a gene. Germline values: CDR1 MGHDK, CDR2 SYGVNS. The CDR3 length is 14 residues. The CDR3 DNA reads TGTGCCAGCAGTGGCAGGGGGATAAATGAAAAACTGTTTTTT. It specifies CASSGRGINEKLFF.

This chain uses TRBV5-4 with TRBJ1-2; 7 bases match TRBD1. J was trimmed by 7 bases and V by 3 bases; bases with no gene match: 3. The CDR3 consists of 12 residues. Germline CDR1 and CDR2: SGHNT and YYREEE (reference sequence). The CDR3 sequence: CASSSPGGGYTF. As DNA, the CDR3 is TGTGCCAGCAGCTCCCCAGGGGGTGGCTACACCTTC. Full variable domain (remainder filled in from reference TRBV5-4 and TRBJ1-2): ETGVTQSPTHLIKTRGQQVTLRCSSQSGHNTVSWYQQALGQGPQFIFQYYREEENGRGNFPPRFSGLQFPNYSSELNVNALELDDSALYLCASSSPGGGYTFGSGTRLTVV.

CDR3 loop: CASSSGLLSYEQYF. Here the CDR3 DNA reads TGCGCCAGCAGCTCGGGACTCCTATCCTACGAGCAGTACTTC. The V call is TRBV4-1, the J call TRBJ2-7, with D possibly TRBD2 on 6 matching bases. Per the germline V gene, CDR1 is MGHRA and CDR2 is YSYEKL. V lost 5 bases and J 1 base, leaving 12 bases between the germline ends. The CDR3 covers 14 residues.

The chain recombines TRBV15 with TRBJ1-2, with 7 bases that match TRBD1. The CDR3 contains 16 residues. Germline V lookup: CDR1 LNHNV, CDR2 YYDKDF (reference sequence). V was pared by 5 bases and J by 3 bases, with 12 bases of the junction left unmatched. The CDR3 protein is CATSGTQDRPHYGYTF. The CDR3 region has the DNA TGTGCCACCAGCGGAACGCAGGACAGGCCTCACTATGGCTACACCTTC.

This rearrangement joins TRBV2 to TRBJ2-5; perhaps TRBD2 as D (6 bases). Germline V gene data show CDR1 as SNHLY and CDR2 as FYNNEI. There are 14 residues in the CDR3. Trimming took off 8 bases at V and 2 bases at J, with 15 bases between the two ends. In nucleotides, the CDR3 is TGTGCCAGCGCCTCGGGACTCACTCAAGAGACCCAGTACTTC. Translating gives CASASGLTQETQYF. The variable domain in full, completed from reference TRBV2 and TRBJ2-5, reads EPEVTQTPSHQVTQMGQEVILRCVPISNHLYFYWYRQILGQKVEFLVSFYNNEISEKSEIFDDQFSVERPDGSNFTLKIRSTKLEDSAMYFCASASGLTQETQYFGPGTRLLVL.

V usage is TRBV6-1 and J usage is TRBJ1-2; D is undetermined. CDR3 length equals 13 residues. V was pared by 6 bases and J by 7 bases, with 15 bases between. Per the germline V gene, CDR1 is MNHNS and CDR2 is SASEGT. The CDR3 DNA reads as TGTGCCAGCAGGGAGTCACTCCTCTTTGGCTACACCTTC. The encoded protein is CASRESLLFGYTF.

This sequence joins TRBV6-5 and TRBJ1-2; 8 bases align to TRBD1. This CDR3 is 16 amino acids long. The germline V gene encodes CDR1 MNHEY and CDR2 SVGAGI. The V gene end was trimmed by 0 bases and the J gene end by 4 bases; junction bases not matched to a gene: 7. CDR3 sequence reads: CASSYSSGGLGYGYTF. CDR3 coding DNA: TGTGCCAGCAGTTACTCATCAGGGGGCCTTGGCTATGGCTACACCTTC.

The chain carries TRBV27 and TRBJ2-3, with 9 bases that match TRBD1. Germline V gene sequence: CDR1 MNHEY, CDR2 SMNVEV (reference sequence). CDR3 length equals 17 residues. V was clipped by 2 bases and J by 9 bases; unmatched bases: 15. CDR3 nucleotide sequence: TGTGCCAGCAGTTTAACCCGGGACAGGGTGCTCTTGGTGACGCAGTATTTT. Translating it yields CASSLTRDRVLLVTQYF.

J is TRBJ2-5 and V is TRBV18, with 7 bases aligning to TRBD2. V lost 2 bases to trimming and J lost 5 bases; unmatched junction nucleotides: 11. This CDR3 region has 16 residues. Germline V CDR1 and CDR2: KGHSH, LQKENI. In DNA form, the CDR3 reads TGTGCCAGCTCACCAACCCCGGGAGGTATCTCGGAGACCCAGTACTTC. Translated, it gives CASSPTPGGISETQYF.

The V call is TRBV6-5, the J call TRBJ2-5; 9 nucleotides line up with TRBD1. CDR1 is MNHEY, CDR2 SVGAGI, per germline. The CDR3 is 14 residues long. Losses at the gene ends were 10 bases for V and 5 bases for J; bases not matched to a gene: 11. The CDR3 region is CATRQGGKLETQYF. The CDR3 DNA reads TGTGCCACTAGACAGGGGGGAAAGCTGGAGACCCAGTACTTC.

The chain employs TRBV7-2 and TRBJ2-7; 7 bases align to TRBD1. CDR1 and CDR2 (germline): SGHTA, FQGNSA. CDR3 length equals 17 residues. V lost 0 bases and J lost 2; bases outside the gene matches: 10. CDR3 in DNA: TGTGCCAGCAGCTTAGCACCCCCCGGGCAGGGGGCCTACGAGCAGTACTTC. It codes for CASSLAPPGQGAYEQYF.

V is TRBV27 and J is TRBJ1-1; no definite D call. There are 14 residues in the CDR3. Trimming pared 2 bases from V and 1 base from J, leaving 8 bases between. The germline CDR1 and CDR2 sequences are MNHEY and SMNVEV (reference sequence). The CDR3 region has the DNA TGTGCCAGCAGTTTAGGTTCAGGGAACACTGAAGCTTTCTTT. Translation gives CASSLGSGNTEAFF.

This chain links TRBV9 with TRBJ2-3; D might be TRBD2 (6 bases). The V end lost 4 bases, the J end lost 5 bases, and 23 bases lay between the germline ends. The CDR3 is 17 amino acids. Germline assignment: CDR1 SGDLS and CDR2 YYNGEE. The CDR3 spells CASSPPRLAGYLDTQYF. In DNA form, the CDR3 reads TGTGCCAGCAGCCCCCCCAGGCTGGCGGGGTATTTAGATACGCAGTATTTT.

V usage is TRBV19 and J usage is TRBJ1-2, with D uncertain. The CDR3 sequence is 15 residues long. V was shortened by 6 bases and J by 2 bases, with 16 bases between the two germline ends. The germline V gene encodes CDR1 LNHDA and CDR2 SQIVND (reference sequence). The CDR3, as DNA: TGTGCCAGTAGCCCCCCGCGATCTGAGAACTATGGCTACACCTTC. The encoded protein is CASSPPRSENYGYTF.

V is TRBV4-1 and J is TRBJ2-1; no reliable D call. The germline CDR1 and CDR2 sequences are MGHRA and YSYEKL. CDR3 size: 12 residues. The V gene lost 2 bases and the J gene lost 10 bases, with 9 bases spanning the gap. The CDR3 DNA sequence: TGCGCCAGCAGCCAAACGGGTTACGAGCAGTTCTTC. Translation: CASSQTGYEQFF.